These T cell receptor beta chains were read from a single sample in a study of T cell clusters in autoimmune cytopenias. One entry per CDR3 protein, without DNA, is what TCRdb gives after re-calling the multiplex PCR reads. The table lists about 15,000 distinct CDR3 sequences. These data were also reused for a study on T cell repertoires in aging, cancer and after chemotherapy.

Sequencing input: peripheral blood. The receptors were sampled from a human donor in good health. Both conserved end residues are part of each CDR3. Size is stated for part of the rows, as once, few or many counts, or as a class when the clone is expanded.

j_call v_call clone_size cdr3_aa
TRBJ2-7 TRBV12-3/TRBV12-4 medium-sized CASRNGPEQYF
TRBJ2-5 TRBV4-2 NA CASSRDRVQETQYF
TRBJ2-7 TRBV27 NA CASSYRASGGFYEQYF
TRBJ2-3 TRBV30 medium-sized CAWTSGKRTDTQYF
TRBJ2-7 TRBV18 NA CASSQSRDSHEQYF
TRBJ2-7 TRBV29-1 medium-sized CSVGDVLSYEQYF
TRBJ2-7 TRBV27 NA CASSGGLAETWDEQYF
TRBJ2-5 TRBV11-3 NA CASTGIFETQYF
TRBJ1-3 TRBV5-6 NA CASSLGTVGNTIYF
TRBJ2-6 TRBV6-1 NA CASSAAGSGANVLTF
TRBJ2-1 TRBV29-1 medium-sized CSPRDPLRGEQFF
TRBJ2-1 TRBV29-1 medium-sized CSEGLAGDEQFF
TRBJ2-2 TRBV12-5 NA CASGLVSNAGELFF
TRBJ2-6 TRBV19 medium-sized CASSTWAFSGANVLTF
TRBJ1-5 TRBV7-6 NA CASSRRGEPQHF
TRBJ2-1 TRBV6-2/TRBV6-3 NA CASSWRTSAALNEQFF
TRBJ2-5 TRBV29-1 medium-sized CSVERGAAETQYF
TRBJ2-1 TRBV29-1 medium-sized CSVSWGSYNEQFF
TRBJ2-7 TRBV19 medium-sized CASSPLDRNYEQYF
TRBJ2-5 TRBV19 NA CASSPFKQRNQETQYF
TRBJ2-2 TRBV6-5 NA CASTLGDTGELFF
TRBJ1-3 TRBV19 NA CASSISEGKSSGNTIYF
TRBJ2-3 TRBV11-3 medium-sized CASSFPAGPDTQYF
TRBJ2-4 TRBV6-2/TRBV6-3 NA CASTNTIRDTSKNIQYF
TRBJ1-4 TRBV6-5 NA CASSYSMVWGDTNEKLFF
TRBJ2-7 TRBV6-5 medium-sized CASSWDRTYEQYF
TRBJ2-1 TRBV29-1 medium-sized CSVEEAGGYNEQFF
TRBJ1-6 TRBV27 NA CASSLSVPGQRSSPLHF
TRBJ1-5 TRBV6-1 NA CASSETYQPQHF
TRBJ2-2 TRBV11-2 NA CASSPWGNTGELFF
TRBJ2-3 TRBV30 medium-sized CAWRGPTQDTQYF
TRBJ2-2 TRBV11-3 medium-sized CASTRELNTGELFF
TRBJ2-1 TRBV29-1 NA CSAQLAGDPYNEQFF
TRBJ1-5 TRBV6-1 NA CASTPLRGQGNQPQHF
TRBJ2-4 TRBV19 NA CASSQGNIQYF
TRBJ2-2 TRBV29-1 medium-sized CSGSRDARSGELFF
TRBJ2-2 TRBV2 NA CASRRPGGELFF
TRBJ2-5 TRBV5-6 NA CASSWGEYSRETQYF
TRBJ2-7 TRBV27 NA CASRAGSAYEQYF
TRBJ2-3 TRBV6-5 NA CASSLTSAGSQYF
TRBJ2-1 TRBV30 NA CAWRPFSGRVDEQFF
TRBJ2-1 TRBV30 medium-sized CAWSGGQRLFF
TRBJ2-1 TRBV12-3/TRBV12-4 NA CASSRVVITSYNEQFF
TRBJ1-4 TRBV29-1 NA CSARGGGNEKLFF
TRBJ2-1 TRBV19 medium-sized CASSPRTSGLNEQFF
TRBJ1-2 TRBV19 NA CASSIGVLNYGYTF
TRBJ2-6 TRBV24-1 NA CATSDSPAGSGANVLTF
TRBJ2-7 TRBV12-3/TRBV12-4 NA CASRWDRNYEQYF
TRBJ1-3 TRBV15 NA CATSRRQGGNTIYF
TRBJ2-1 TRBV19 NA CASRGGVAGHNEQFF